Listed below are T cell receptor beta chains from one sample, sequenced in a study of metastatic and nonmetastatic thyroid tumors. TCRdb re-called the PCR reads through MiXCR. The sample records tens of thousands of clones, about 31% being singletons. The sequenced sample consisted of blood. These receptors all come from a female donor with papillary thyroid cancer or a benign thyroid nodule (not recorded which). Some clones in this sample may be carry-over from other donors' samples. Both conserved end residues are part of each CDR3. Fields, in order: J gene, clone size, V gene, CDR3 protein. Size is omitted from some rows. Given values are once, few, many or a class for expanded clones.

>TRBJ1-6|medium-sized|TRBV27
CASSLTGYSSPLHF
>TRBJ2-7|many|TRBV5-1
CASSFGHGDSYEQYF
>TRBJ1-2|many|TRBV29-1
CSVQGANGYTF
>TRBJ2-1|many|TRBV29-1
CSVDYPAGGYNEQFF
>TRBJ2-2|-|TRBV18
CASSPLRSQPPGELFF
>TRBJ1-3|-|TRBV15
CATSRDIVQGLGNTISF
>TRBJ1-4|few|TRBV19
CASSSGQGMATNEKLFF
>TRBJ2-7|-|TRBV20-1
CCARDGTFYEQYF
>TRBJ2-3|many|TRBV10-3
CAISESGTEEDTQYF
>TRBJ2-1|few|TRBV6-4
CASSPGLASVEQFF
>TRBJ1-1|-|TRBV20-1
CSALGQRAEAFF
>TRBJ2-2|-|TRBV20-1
CSARLAGNTGELFF
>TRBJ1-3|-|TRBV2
CASTGDISGNTIYF
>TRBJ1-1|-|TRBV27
CASMAVWGTEAFF
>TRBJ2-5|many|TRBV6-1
CASSYSTGQETQYF
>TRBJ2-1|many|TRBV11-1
CASSLDSQSYNEQFF
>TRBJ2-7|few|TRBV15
CATSRDLAMTSYEQYF
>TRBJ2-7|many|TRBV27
CASRFGTEHEQYF
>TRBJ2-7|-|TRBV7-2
CASSLRSNYEQYF
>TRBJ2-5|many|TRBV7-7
CASSLVSQSYGETQYF
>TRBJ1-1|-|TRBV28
CASLQGSMNTEAFF
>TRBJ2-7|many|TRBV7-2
CASSLSLAGLAEQYF
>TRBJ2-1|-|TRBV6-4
CASSDSSLLAVWPTNEQFF
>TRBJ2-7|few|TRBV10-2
CASSVTGNKQYF
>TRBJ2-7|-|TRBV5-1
CASSLEGATSEQYF
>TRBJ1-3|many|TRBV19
CASSEPGRFSSGNTIYF
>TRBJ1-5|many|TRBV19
CASSEGTGRNQPQHF
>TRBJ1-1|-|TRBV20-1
CSAAGHRGLNEAFF
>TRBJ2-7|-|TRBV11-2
CASSSEGQGRYEQYF
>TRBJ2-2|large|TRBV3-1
CASSQVGRRGGELFF
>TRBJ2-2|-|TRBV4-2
CASSPLGGTYNTGELFF
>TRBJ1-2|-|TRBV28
CASSTTGMWDYGYTF
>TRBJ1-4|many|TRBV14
CASSQPGFNEKLFF
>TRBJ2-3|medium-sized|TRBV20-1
CSARDPGQGRADTQYF
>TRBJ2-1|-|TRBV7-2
CASSLGLATTEQFF
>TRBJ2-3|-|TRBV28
CASTPGLAVTDTQYF
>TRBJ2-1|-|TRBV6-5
CASSYSVFSSGVGNEQFF
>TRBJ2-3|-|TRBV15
CATSRSGLAGESTDTQYF
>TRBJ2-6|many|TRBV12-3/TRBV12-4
CASSLEFSGANVLTF
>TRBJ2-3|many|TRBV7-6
CASSLSAGHSTDTQYF
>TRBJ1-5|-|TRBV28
CASSLVGDQPQHF
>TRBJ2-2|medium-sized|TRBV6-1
CASSGQGGGPGELFF
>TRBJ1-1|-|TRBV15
CATSRNQGRAFF
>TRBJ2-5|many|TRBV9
CASSVGPGTSGGPREETQYF
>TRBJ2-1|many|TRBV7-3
CASSLRASGEHNEQFF
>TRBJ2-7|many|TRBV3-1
CASSQGQGYEQYF
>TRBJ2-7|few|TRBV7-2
CASRLRGEQYF
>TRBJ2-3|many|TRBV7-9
CASSFYSLSTDTQYF
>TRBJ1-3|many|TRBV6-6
CASRPRPSQTPSSGNTIYF
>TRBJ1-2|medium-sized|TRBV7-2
CASTYTRGGYTF